These 28 T cell receptor beta chains originate from one sample sequenced in a study of shared clonotypes between healthy human individuals. Profiling relied on immunoSEQ multiplex PCR, and the TCRdb table lists in-frame clones only, not all of them. The repertoire has about a million clones, about three quarters of them found once; the top ten carry 1.4% to 1.5%. Input material: memory CD4+ T cells sorted from blood. Subset meaning: CD45RA-negative fraction. These receptors all stem from a man younger than 35 in good health.

The chain couples TRBV19 to TRBJ1-1; 7 bases map to TRBD1. Per germline, CDR1 LNHDA and CDR2 SQIVND (reference sequence). This CDR3 has 15 residues. The ends lost 8 bases at V and 2 bases at J; junction bases unmatched: 11. As DNA, the CDR3 is TGTGCCAGTCCCGAGGATCCAGGGGGAAACACTGAAGCTTTCTTT. Protein: CASPEDPGGNTEAFF.

The chain carries TRBV19 and TRBJ2-5; 7 positions match TRBD1. V gave up 7 bases and J gave up 5 bases; unmatched junction bases: 13. Germline V gene lookup returns CDR1 LNHDA and CDR2 SQIVND (reference sequence). The CDR3 loop spans 15 amino acids. Written as DNA, the CDR3 is TGTGCCAGTAAGGTCAAGGGGGCGAAGGTTGAGACCCAGTACTTC. This encodes CASKVKGAKVETQYF.

V and J are TRBV28 and TRBJ1-2; D remains ambiguous. This CDR3 has 14 residues. Germline values: CDR1 MDHEN, CDR2 SYDVKM. Trimming shortened V by 2 bases and J by 4 bases, and 11 bases separated the two germline ends. The CDR3 here is CASSLRQAGYGYTF. The CDR3 DNA follows: TGTGCCAGCAGTTTAAGGCAGGCGGGCTATGGCTACACCTTC.

The V call is TRBV4-3, the J call TRBJ2-1, with TRBD1 identical over 9 bases. Trimming removed 0 bases from V and 15 bases from J; junction bases left unmatched: 12. This CDR3 has 15 amino acids. Germline V gene sequence: CDR1 LGHNA, CDR2 YSLEER. CDR3 DNA: TGCGCCAGCAGCCAAGATTACCTGCCGGGACAGGGTTGGTTCTTC. Encoded protein: CASSQDYLPGQGWFF.

This clone was observed a handful of times. The same CDR3 arises from other DNA sequences in this sample as well. The V and J genes are TRBV5-4 and TRBJ1-6, with TRBD1 matching 9 bases. V shed 2 bases and J 7 bases; nucleotides not matched to a gene: 4. Germline V CDR1 and CDR2: SGHNT, YYREEE (reference sequence). CDR3 length equals 15 residues. The CDR3 here is CASSLSGTGNSPLHF. The CDR3 DNA is TGTGCCAGCAGCTTATCCGGGACAGGGAATTCACCCCTCCACTTT.

The rearrangement uses TRBV7-2 and TRBJ2-5; D possibly matches TRBD1 or TRBD2 (5 bases each). The CDR3 totals 16 residues. V shed 1 base and J shed 4 bases, with 16 bases lying between them. Per germline, CDR1 SGHTA and CDR2 FQGNSA. CDR3 DNA sequence: TGTGCCAGCAGCTTAGGGGGCGGGCTTAGGCTAGAGACCCAGTACTTC. Translation gives CASSLGGGLRLETQYF.

The chain couples TRBV25-1 to TRBJ2-7, with D tentatively TRBD1 (6 bases). The CDR3 totals 15 residues. CDR1 is MGHDK and CDR2 is SYGVNS in the germline V gene. Trimming removed 4 bases from V and 4 bases from J, with 17 bases in between. This CDR3 reads CASSAPRGASYEQYF. CDR3 nucleotides: TGTGCCAGCAGTGCCCCCAGGGGCGCCTCGTACGAGCAGTACTTC.

The chain carries TRBV5-1 and TRBJ2-1, with 12 positions matching TRBD2. CDR3 length equals 16 residues. The junction had 10 bases not matched to a gene; V was cut back by 4 bases and J by 8 bases. The V gene's germline CDR1 is SGHRS and CDR2 YFSETQ. CDR3 nucleotides: TGCGCCAGCAGCCCGGTGACTAGCGGGAGTAGGTATGAGCAGTTCTTC. This gives the protein CASSPVTSGSRYEQFF.

This chain joins TRBV6-5 and TRBJ2-5; D ambiguous. Trimming removed 2 bases from V and 0 bases from J, with 10 bases in between. This CDR3 has 15 residues. CDR1 and CDR2 from the germline V gene are MNHEY and SVGAGI. The CDR3 loop is CASSYARIYQETQYF. CDR3 DNA: TGTGCCAGCAGTTACGCCAGAATCTACCAAGAGACCCAGTACTTC.

This clone was seen more than once but under ten times. This rearrangement joins TRBV14 to TRBJ2-7; 7 bases align to TRBD2. V was pared by 2 bases and J by 5 bases, with 6 bases of the junction left unmatched. This CDR3 region has 14 residues. The germline CDR1 and CDR2 sequences are SGHDN and FVKESK. This CDR3 is CASSQSREKHEQYF. CDR3 DNA sequence: TGTGCCAGCAGCCAATCGCGGGAGAAACACGAGCAGTACTTC. The full variable domain, rest sourced from reference TRBV14 and TRBJ2-7, is EAGVTQFPSHSVIEKGQTVTLRCDPISGHDNLYWYRRVMGKEIKFLLHFVKESKQDESGMPNNRFLAERTGGTYSTLKVQPAELEDSGVYFCASSQSREKHEQYFGPGTRLTVT.

The V call is TRBV5-1, the J call TRBJ2-5; 10 bases match TRBD1. This CDR3 is built from 15 residues. J gave up 1 base and V 4 bases, and 4 bases lay outside the gene matches. Germline loops: CDR1 SGHRS, CDR2 YFSETQ. Here the CDR3 DNA reads TGCGCCAGCAGCCCTGGGACAGGGGTCCAAGAGACCCAGTACTTC. Translating gives CASSPGTGVQETQYF. Filled out from reference TRBV5-1 and TRBJ2-5, the complete variable domain reads KAGVTQTPRYLIKTRGQQVTLSCSPISGHRSVSWYQQTPGQGLQFLFEYFSETQRNKGNFPGRFSGRQFSNSRSEMNVSTLELGDSALYLCASSPGTGVQETQYFGPGTRLLVL.

This clone occurred once. The V call is TRBV5-1, the J call TRBJ1-5; D remains unclear. The CDR3 runs to 15 residues. V was shortened by 4 bases and J by 1 base, with 12 bases between the two germline ends. The germline CDR1 and CDR2 sequences are SGHRS and YFSETQ. The CDR3 sequence is CASSPVPGSNQPQHF. CDR3 nucleotide sequence: TGCGCCAGCAGCCCGGTCCCAGGCAGCAATCAGCCCCAGCATTTT.

This clone appeared a single time. The genes are TRBV4-1 and TRBJ1-2; 9 positions match TRBD1. V trimming: 4 bases; J trimming: 7 bases; junction bases outside the gene matches: 4. The CDR3 totals 13 residues. The germline gives CDR1 MGHRA, CDR2 YSYEKL. This CDR3 reads CASSLDRGSGYTF. As DNA, the CDR3 is TGCGCCAGCAGCCTCGACAGGGGGTCTGGCTACACCTTC.

This clone was counted ten times or more. This chain uses TRBV9 with TRBJ2-2; 10 bases align to TRBD2. Per the germline V gene, CDR1 is SGDLS and CDR2 is YYNGEE. There are 17 residues in the CDR3. J lost 6 bases, V lost 0 bases, and 8 bases had no gene match. CDR3 DNA sequence: TGTGCCAGCAGCGTAGAGAGCGGGGGGGCCAAAGCCGGGGAGCTGTTTTTT. This encodes CASSVESGGAKAGELFF.

V is TRBV28 and J is TRBJ2-6; D not resolved. The CDR3 runs 16 residues. Germline lookup yields CDR1 MDHEN and CDR2 SYDVKM. The V and J ends lost 4 bases and 0 bases respectively, with 10 bases between them. The chain's CDR3 is CASSSHRISGANVLTF. The CDR3 coding sequence is TGTGCCAGCAGTTCCCACCGTATCTCTGGGGCCAACGTCCTGACTTTC.

This clone was counted between two and nine times. The chain carries TRBV5-8 and TRBJ1-5; D unresolved. The CDR3 runs to 15 residues. Trimming took 1 base from V and 6 from J, leaving 14 bases between them. From germline, CDR1 is SGHTS and CDR2 YDEGEE. CDR3 amino acids: CASSLRGVGSQPQHF. The CDR3 nucleotides are TGTGCCAGCAGCTTGCGGGGTGTGGGGAGTCAGCCCCAGCATTTT.

The CDR3 nucleotides are TGTGCCAGCACCAGCCCAGGGCTCCCCTATGGCTACACCTTC. This gives the protein CASTSPGLPYGYTF. The chain employs TRBV28 and TRBJ1-2, with D tentatively TRBD1 (5 bases). CDR1 MDHEN and CDR2 SYDVKM come from the germline V gene. The ends were cut back, 7 bases at V and 4 bases at J, with 16 bases in the middle. This CDR3 has 14 residues.

The chain carries TRBV19 and TRBJ1-2; D not resolved. Per the germline V gene, CDR1 is LNHDA and CDR2 is SQIVND (reference sequence). CDR3 size: 13 residues. The ends were cut back, 4 bases at V and 7 bases at J, with 13 bases in the middle. The CDR3 spells CASSKQVNFGYTF. CDR3 nucleotides: TGTGCCAGTAGTAAGCAGGTGAATTTTGGCTACACCTTC.

The CDR3 DNA is TGTGCCAGCAGCCCTAGGACAGGGGTAGTCCACTTT. This encodes CASSPRTGVVHF. The rearrangement links TRBV6-1 to TRBJ1-6; 9 bases line up with TRBD1. CDR1 and CDR2 (germline): MNHNS, SASEGT. This CDR3 has 12 amino acids. V lost 6 bases, J lost 17 bases, and 8 bases stayed unmatched.

Note on this clone: A much more abundant neighbour one base away suggests this may be a read error. The V gene is TRBV2, the J gene TRBJ2-1, with TRBD1 identical over 10 bases. Germline V lookup: CDR1 SNHLY, CDR2 FYNNEI. The junction had 4 bases not matched to a gene; V was cut back by 7 bases and J by 4 bases. The CDR3 totals 14 residues. This CDR3 reads CASKWDRGYNEQFF. In nucleotides, the CDR3 is TGTGCCAGCAAGTGGGACAGGGGTTACAATGAGCAGTTCTTC.

The V call is TRBV28, the J call TRBJ1-6; D is uncertain. V was cut by 6 bases and J by 6 bases, with 15 bases left in between. The V gene's germline CDR1 is MDHEN and CDR2 SYDVKM. This CDR3 contains 15 residues. The CDR3 coding sequence is TGTGCCAGCAGACCTAGGGAGTTGGCTAATTCACCCCTCCACTTT. Its translation: CASRPRELANSPLHF.

CDR3 coding DNA: TGTGCCAGCTCACCTCAGGACAGCTACGAGCAGTACTTC. It yields the protein CASSPQDSYEQYF. The chain uses TRBV18 and TRBJ2-7; D possibly corresponds to TRBD1 (6 bases). The CDR3 is made up of 13 amino acids. The V gene lost 3 bases and the J gene lost 3 bases, with 9 bases spanning the gap. Looked up from germline, CDR1 is KGHSH and CDR2 is LQKENI.

The rearrangement links TRBV9 to TRBJ1-4; D is possibly TRBD1 (5 bases). This CDR3 has 16 amino acids. From germline, CDR1 is SGDLS and CDR2 YYNGEE. Trimming shortened V by 4 bases and J by 0 bases, and 13 bases separated the two germline ends. CDR3: CASSSRGGATNEKLFF. The CDR3 DNA reads TGTGCCAGCAGCTCAAGGGGCGGTGCAACTAATGAAAAACTGTTTTTT.

The V gene is TRBV6-1, the J gene TRBJ1-5, with D hard to call. The CDR3 is 15 amino acids. Trimming took off 2 bases at V and 1 base at J, with 9 bases between the two ends. CDR1 and CDR2 (germline): MNHNS, SASEGT. The CDR3 loop reads CASSEHGPSNQPQHF. CDR3 bases: TGTGCCAGCAGTGAACACGGCCCGAGCAATCAGCCCCAGCATTTT.

This clone was observed many times. The V call is TRBV7-8, the J call TRBJ1-4; D not certain. The CDR3 loop spans 17 amino acids. CDR1 and CDR2 from the germline V gene are SGHVS and FQNEAQ. Trimming removed 1 base at V and 1 base at J, with 13 bases between. The chain's CDR3 is CASSLGAQILTNEKLFF. CDR3 DNA: TGTGCCAGCAGCTTAGGGGCACAAATCCTAACTAATGAAAAACTGTTTTTT.

The chain recombines TRBV5-4 with TRBJ2-7; D is perhaps TRBD2 (5 bases). V lost 4 bases and J 2 bases, leaving 16 bases between the germline ends. Germline V lookup: CDR1 SGHNT, CDR2 YYREEE (reference sequence). The CDR3 is 15 residues long. The CDR3, as DNA: TGTGCCAGCAGCCCTGGAGGCGGAGGCACCTACGAGCAGTACTTC. The encoded protein is CASSPGGGGTYEQYF.

In its sample, this clone was seen once. The V and J genes are TRBV29-1 and TRBJ2-5; 7 bases match TRBD2. The trim removed 3 bases at V and 3 bases at J, leaving 7 bases unmatched. The CDR3 has 14 residues. The germline V gene has CDR1 SQVTM and CDR2 ANQGSEA. The CDR3 loop is CSVERLAEKETQYF. DNA for the CDR3: TGCAGCGTTGAGCGGCTAGCGGAGAAAGAGACCCAGTACTTC. The whole variable domain, remainder taken from reference TRBV29-1 and TRBJ2-5, is SAVISQKPSRDICQRGTSLTIQCQVDSQVTMMFWYRQQPGQSLTLIATANQGSEATYESGFVIDKFPISRPNLTFSTLTVSNMSPEDSSIYLCSVERLAEKETQYFGPGTRLLVL.

J is TRBJ2-5 and V is TRBV11-3; D may be TRBD1 (6 bases). Germline CDR1 is SGHNT and CDR2 is YENEEA. Trimming took 4 bases from V and 1 from J, leaving 10 bases between them. The CDR3 runs 14 residues. CDR3 region: CASSSGAAQETQYF. The CDR3 nucleotides are TGTGCCAGCAGCTCAGGGGCAGCCCAAGAGACCCAGTACTTC.